This paragraph covers one T cell receptor beta chain sequence. What it recognizes is unknown. The table came from immunoSEQ multiplex PCR; TCRdb's copy has only in-frame clones and leaves some out. The sample carries 100,000 to 150,000 clones, about 88% recorded once. Germline V gives CDR1 SGHNT, CDR2 YYREEE (reference sequence). This CDR3 comprises 15 residues. Trimming stripped 0 bases from V and 1 base from J, with 9 bases between. This sample is part of a study of T cell responses to AZD1222 COVID-19 vaccine. About the study: Pooled in the analysis were second doses at about 4 or about 12 weeks.

Study outcomes and limitations: Two AZD1222 doses significantly raised spike-specific TCR breadth and depth over controls. It should be noted that donors were predominantly white British and more often female, and clonal diversity was possibly underestimated. Only a handful of people who got AZD1222 tested seropositive at baseline.

The receptor was isolated from an adult in good health. The rearrangement uses TRBV5-4 and TRBJ2-3; D is perhaps TRBD1 or TRBD2 (5 bases each). Specimen: peripheral blood, collected on day 0 of AZD1222 vaccination. CDR3 nucleotide sequence: TGTGCCAGCAGCTTGGCGGGACGGCGCACAGATACGCAGTATTTT. This codes for CASSLAGRRTDTQYF.